Many counts were recorded for the clone carrying this T cell receptor (beta chain). Investigators prepared the TCR beta libraries by applying iRepertoire HTBI primers and Arm-PCR of CDR3 regions. One entry per CDR3 protein, called by TCRdb with MiXCR from the multiplex PCR reads. Found here are more than 450,000 distinct CDR3 sequences, around 11% of them singletons; the top ten hold roughly 8.9%. These data are taken from a study of regulatory T cells in long-lasting Graves disease. Time point in this sample: newly diagnosed GD, antithyroid drugs for less than 3 months. The TCR library was made from RNA that had been extracted from PBMCs in TRIzol. V lost 1 base and J lost 15, with 10 bases in between. In germline, CDR1 is LGHDT, CDR2 YNNKEL (reference sequence). This CDR3 region has 12 residues. These records were also assigned to another study, of T cells in Graves' hyperthyroidism and ophthalmopathy.

The chain couples TRBV3-1 to TRBJ1-6; D gene unclear. The sample consisted of peripheral blood mononuclear cells (PBMCs), taken at new diagnosis, from a patient treated with antithyroid drugs. The receptor's source is a woman in her 30s with Graves disease. The CDR3 bases are TGTGCCAGCAGCCAAGCTGAGACCCGCCTCCACTTT. It yields the protein CASSQAETRLHF. Variable domain in full (rest from reference TRBV3-1 and TRBJ1-6): DTAVSQTPKYLVTQMGNDKSIKCEQNLGHDTMYWYKQDSKKFLKIMFSYNNKELIINETVPNRFSPKSPDKAHLNLHINSLELGDSAVYFCASSQAETRLHFGNGTRLTVT.